Following are 26 T cell receptor beta chains from one sample sequenced in a study of cytomegalovirus exposure and HLA in healthy donors. In the PCR, 60 Vbeta and 13 Jbeta primers were used. Here immunoSEQ multiplex PCR was the method, and the copy in TCRdb shows in-frame clones only, minus some. The table includes some 96,000 clones, more than 75% detected once. The specimen was PBMCs. These receptors originate from a woman aged 55-69 years in good health and CMV-seronegative.

This clone was counted once. This chain uses TRBV29-1 with TRBJ2-3; 14 bases line up with TRBD2. The ends lost 6 bases at V and 2 bases at J; junction bases unmatched: 16. This CDR3 contains 19 residues. Germline CDR1 reads SQVTM; CDR2 reads ANQGSEA. This chain's CDR3 is CSVPETSGGVSRITDTQYF. The CDR3 DNA follows: TGCAGCGTACCCGAGACTAGCGGGGGGGTGTCCCGTATCACAGATACGCAGTATTTT.

This chain links TRBV6-6 with TRBJ1-4; the D gene is possibly TRBD1 (6 bases). From germline, CDR1 is MNHNY and CDR2 SVGAGI (reference sequence). Between the trimmed V and J ends, which lost 5 bases and 4 bases, there was a span of 14 bases. The CDR3 covers 15 residues. This CDR3 reads CASSPARDINEKLFF. The CDR3 DNA follows: TGTGCCAGCAGTCCAGCCCGGGACATTAATGAAAAACTGTTTTTT.

This clone was observed once. The chain is built from TRBV10-1 and TRBJ1-1; no clear D. Looked up from germline, CDR1 is WNHNN and CDR2 is SYGVQD (reference sequence). The CDR3 contains 13 residues. V was trimmed by 6 bases and J by 2 bases, leaving 10 bases between them. The CDR3 spells CASSDEVNTEAFF. The CDR3 nucleotides read TGCGCCAGCAGCGACGAGGTAAACACTGAAGCTTTCTTT.

The chain joins TRBV15 to TRBJ1-2; 7 positions agree with TRBD1. V shed 0 bases, J shed 7 bases, and the junction held 8 bases outside the gene matches. The CDR3 is made up of 15 amino acids. CDR1 LNHNV and CDR2 YYDKDF come from the germline V gene (reference sequence). The CDR3 here is CATSRDKGGRGGYTF. In DNA form, the CDR3 reads TGTGCCACCAGCAGAGATAAAGGGGGCAGAGGTGGCTACACCTTC.

The table lists this clone with a few counts. This rearrangement joins TRBV5-6 to TRBJ2-6; TRBD1 aligns across 7 bases. J lost 0 bases, V lost 4 bases, and 1 base had no gene match. This CDR3 has 15 amino acids. Per germline, CDR1 SGHDT and CDR2 YYEEEE. CDR3 sequence: CASSRTGSGANVLTF. The CDR3 nucleotides read TGTGCCAGCAGCCGGACAGGCTCTGGGGCCAACGTCCTGACTTTC.

This clone is a singleton in its sample. The J gene is TRBJ2-3, the V gene TRBV10-3; 8 nucleotides agree with TRBD1. Germline CDR1 and CDR2: ENHRY and SYGVKD. After removal of 6 bases from V and 4 bases from J, the junction contained 9 bases not matched to a gene. The CDR3 consists of 15 residues. DNA of the CDR3: TGTGCCATCAGGGGGGACAGGCGGAGCGCAGATACGCAGTATTTT. Its protein product is CAIRGDRRSADTQYF.

The chain is built from TRBV19 and TRBJ2-1, with 7 bases fitting TRBD2. V gave up 3 bases and J gave up 9 bases; unmatched junction bases: 11. From germline, CDR1 is LNHDA and CDR2 SQIVND (reference sequence). This CDR3 comprises 15 residues. Here the CDR3 reads CASSISGEGSSEQFF. As DNA, the CDR3 is TGTGCCAGTAGTATTTCGGGGGAGGGTTCCAGTGAGCAGTTCTTC.

This clone was found a few times. The rearrangement joins TRBV5-1 to TRBJ2-1; 11 bases are shared with TRBD2. J lost 4 bases, V lost 0 bases, and 12 bases had no gene match. The germline V gene has CDR1 SGHRS and CDR2 YFSETQ. CDR3 length: 19 amino acids. Here the CDR3 DNA reads TGCGCCAGCAGCTTGGTCGGGGGGACCGGGACTAGCGGTTACAATGAGCAGTTCTTC. It specifies CASSLVGGTGTSGYNEQFF.

The chain has TRBV30 and TRBJ2-7; perhaps TRBD1 as D (9 bases). The CDR3 covers 17 residues. Trimming cost V 5 bases and J 5 bases, with 28 bases left between them. The germline V gene encodes CDR1 GTSNPN and CDR2 SVGIG (reference sequence). The CDR3 here is CAWGGDRVAGRRDEQYF. The CDR3 region has the DNA TGTGCCTGGGGTGGGGACAGGGTAGCGGGACGACGGGACGAGCAGTACTTC.

The J gene is TRBJ2-2, the V gene TRBV5-4; TRBD2 matches 8 bases. Germline lookup yields CDR1 SGHNT and CDR2 YYREEE (reference sequence). The CDR3 runs to 16 residues. The V gene end was trimmed by 0 bases and the J gene end by 6 bases; junction bases not matched to a gene: 7. The CDR3 bases are TGTGCCAGCAGCTTGGTCGGGAGGGCCACTCCCGGGGAGCTGTTTTTT. This codes for CASSLVGRATPGELFF.

The genes are TRBV10-2 and TRBJ1-5; D gene uncertain. The CDR3 runs 14 residues. V was pared by 2 bases and J by 4 bases, with 9 bases between. Germline CDR1 and CDR2: WSHSY and SAAADI. The CDR3 DNA follows: TGCGCCAGCAGTGAGATGGCAGGTAATCAGCCCCAGCATTTT. Translated: CASSEMAGNQPQHF.

This chain joins TRBV27 and TRBJ2-5; a possible D gene is TRBD1 (7 bases). This CDR3 has 16 residues. Germline V CDR1 and CDR2: MNHEY, SMNVEV (reference sequence). Trimming shortened V by 5 bases and J by 4 bases, and 20 bases separated the two germline ends. As DNA, the CDR3 is TGTGCCAGCAGTCAAGGAGGGACAGTGGAGGGAGAGACCCAGTACTTC. Its translation is CASSQGGTVEGETQYF.

This clone was seen a handful of times. CDR3 residues: CASSQDNGRQYRTSYNEQFF. DNA of the CDR3: TGCGCCAGCAGCCAAGATAATGGGCGACAGTACCGTACCTCCTACAATGAGCAGTTCTTC. V gene TRBV4-3 combines with J gene TRBJ2-1; tentatively, D is TRBD1 (5 bases). The germline V and J ends were trimmed by 0 bases and 0 bases, with 21 bases remaining between them. CDR3 size: 20 residues. CDR1 and CDR2 (germline): LGHNA, YSLEER.

This clone was counted only a few times. The V and J genes are TRBV5-1 and TRBJ2-7; TRBD1 might be the D (7 bases). The V and J ends lost 8 bases and 1 base respectively, with 19 bases between them. Germline CDR1 reads SGHRS; CDR2 reads YFSETQ. The CDR3 has 15 residues. CDR3 sequence: CARGNGGTASYEQYF. Here the CDR3 DNA reads TGCGCCAGAGGAAACGGCGGGACAGCTTCCTACGAGCAGTACTTC.

CDR3 amino acids: CAWRDRRTSYEQYF. In DNA, the CDR3 is TGTGCCTGGAGGGACAGGCGAACCTCCTACGAGCAGTACTTC. This chain joins TRBV30 and TRBJ2-5; TRBD1 matches 7 bases. The closer fit of TRBJ2-7 to the DNA end suggests the J call may be wrong. The CDR3 sequence is 14 residues long. CDR1 and CDR2 (germline): GTSNPN, SVGIG (reference sequence).

In DNA, the CDR3 is TGTGCCAGTAGCCGTGGGACAGGGGGGACTGAAGCTTTCTTT. Translated: CASSRGTGGTEAFF. The V and J genes are TRBV19 and TRBJ1-1; 11 positions match TRBD1. The CDR3 covers 14 residues. J was trimmed by 5 bases and V by 6 bases; bases with no gene match: 5. CDR1 LNHDA and CDR2 SQIVND come from the germline V gene (reference sequence).

This clone was found a few times. The chain carries TRBV28 and TRBJ2-1; 9 nucleotides match TRBD2. The length of the CDR3 is 18 residues. With 3 bases clipped from V and 3 bases from J, the junction kept 12 bases outside the gene matches. Germline assignment: CDR1 MDHEN and CDR2 SYDVKM. For the CDR3, the DNA is TGTGCCAGCAGTTTGGTGGCCTTAGCGGGAGCCTTCTACAATGAGCAGTTCTTC. It codes for CASSLVALAGAFYNEQFF.

By sample fraction, this clone is medium-sized. J is TRBJ2-2 and V is TRBV6-6, with TRBD1 matching 10 bases. The germline gives CDR1 MNHNY, CDR2 SVGAGI (reference sequence). This CDR3 spans 15 amino acids. V was pared by 4 bases and J by 4 bases, with 3 bases of the junction left unmatched. CDR3 nucleotide sequence: TGTGCCAGCAGTTCCCGGGACAGGGGCACCGGGGAGCTGTTTTTT. This encodes CASSSRDRGTGELFF.

The rearrangement uses TRBV5-4 and TRBJ2-4, with 9 nucleotides matching TRBD1. The V gene end was trimmed by 4 bases and the J gene end by 2 bases; junction bases not matched to a gene: 4. CDR1 and CDR2 from the germline V gene are SGHNT and YYREEE (reference sequence). The CDR3 spans 15 residues. The DNA for the CDR3 is TGTGCCAGCAGCCCACAGGGGGCGTCCAAAAACATTCAGTACTTC. Amino acids: CASSPQGASKNIQYF.

The V and J genes are TRBV4-1 and TRBJ2-2, with D possibly matching TRBD1 (5 bases). The CDR3 is made up of 16 amino acids. Germline V gene lookup returns CDR1 MGHRA and CDR2 YSYEKL. The germline V and J ends were trimmed by 0 bases and 3 bases, with 11 bases remaining between them. The CDR3 bases are TGCGCCAGCAGCCAAGACCAGGGTGCGGACACCGGGGAGCTGTTTTTT. It encodes CASSQDQGADTGELFF.

CDR3 nucleotide sequence: TGCGCCAGCAGCACGACAGCTCGGGGCTACACCTTC. Translating gives CASSTTARGYTF. The chain is built from TRBV4-1 and TRBJ1-2; TRBD1 might be the D (5 bases). Trimming took 5 bases from V and 8 from J, leaving 12 bases between them. Per the germline V gene, CDR1 is MGHRA and CDR2 is YSYEKL. The CDR3 totals 12 residues.

This chain uses TRBV5-1 with TRBJ2-1, with TRBD2 identical over 13 bases. V gave up 4 bases and J gave up 4 bases; unmatched junction bases: 8. Germline V CDR1 and CDR2: SGHRS, YFSETQ. This CDR3 has 17 residues. The CDR3 loop is CASSTGLAGAIYNEQFF. Written as DNA, the CDR3 is TGCGCCAGCAGCACCGGACTAGCGGGGGCGATATACAATGAGCAGTTCTTC.

The CDR3: CASSPWTEKGIQYF. For the CDR3, the DNA is TGTGCCAGCAGCCCCTGGACAGAGAAAGGCATTCAGTACTTC. The chain uses TRBV7-9 and TRBJ2-4, with TRBD1 as a possible D gene (6 bases). CDR3 length: 14 amino acids. Per germline, CDR1 SEHNR and CDR2 FQNEAQ (reference sequence). Trimming shortened V by 5 bases and J by 9 bases, and 17 bases separated the two germline ends.

This chain joins TRBV6-5 and TRBJ2-7; 7 bases map to TRBD2. With 5 bases clipped from V and 4 bases from J, the junction kept 8 bases outside the gene matches. Germline CDR1 reads MNHEY; CDR2 reads SVGAGI. The CDR3 covers 14 residues. The CDR3 region is CASSGRTRGYEQYF. The CDR3, as DNA: TGTGCCAGCAGTGGTCGGACTAGGGGTTACGAGCAGTACTTC.

CDR3 amino acids: CASSEVGSRVGYEQYF. The CDR3 nucleotides are TGTGCCAGCAGTGAAGTCGGTTCCAGGGTAGGCTACGAGCAGTACTTC. The V and J genes are TRBV6-1 and TRBJ2-7; a weak D match, TRBD1 (5 bases). The V gene's germline CDR1 is MNHNS and CDR2 SASEGT. This CDR3 has 16 amino acids. V was trimmed by 1 base and J by 3 bases, leaving 16 bases between them.

The genes are TRBV6-5 and TRBJ1-1; D perhaps matches TRBD1 (5 bases). This CDR3 is 14 amino acids long. V lost 0 bases and J 5 bases, leaving 10 bases between the germline ends. Germline CDR1 reads MNHEY; CDR2 reads SVGAGI. This CDR3 reads CASSYSGGRTEAFF. As DNA, the CDR3 is TGTGCCAGCAGTTACTCTGGGGGGAGGACTGAAGCTTTCTTT.